This is a list of T cell receptor beta chains from one sample in a study of graft-versus-host responses after intestinal transplantation. Only in-frame clones appear in the TCRdb table, and some are missing; sequencing was by immunoSEQ multiplex PCR. The data hold 6,000 to 8,000 clones, with roughly a quarter observed a single time. Specimen: alloreactive CD8+ T cells from a mixed lymphocyte reaction culture, collected before transplantation. These receptors were obtained from a human patient who was an organ donor for intestinal transplantation. Each CDR3 is given with its conserved first and last residue. The order of the fields is CDR3 length, J gene, V gene, CDR3 protein.

cdr3_length: 15; j_call: TRBJ2-3; v_call: TRBV5-4; cdr3_aa: CASSLLGGLTDTQYF
cdr3_length: 15; j_call: TRBJ2-7; v_call: TRBV7-9; cdr3_aa: CASSLKTGQGEEQYF
cdr3_length: 13; j_call: TRBJ2-1; v_call: TRBV10-3; cdr3_aa: CAISDLAGNEQFF
cdr3_length: 15; j_call: TRBJ2-7; v_call: TRBV5-6; cdr3_aa: CASSSTGTGVYEQYF
cdr3_length: 15; j_call: TRBJ2-5; v_call: TRBV2; cdr3_aa: CASSEGVPSIETQYF
cdr3_length: 13; j_call: -; v_call: TRBV19; cdr3_aa: CASSPLGGDEQYF
cdr3_length: 15; j_call: TRBJ2-2; v_call: TRBV28; cdr3_aa: CASSFIASGGGELFF
cdr3_length: 13; j_call: TRBJ2-7; v_call: TRBV4-1; cdr3_aa: CASSQDNSYEQYF
cdr3_length: 16; j_call: TRBJ2-1; v_call: TRBV4-3; cdr3_aa: CASSQDRGLAYNEQFF
cdr3_length: 14; j_call: TRBJ1-5; v_call: TRBV18; cdr3_aa: CASSFSPINQPQHF
cdr3_length: 15; j_call: TRBJ2-1; v_call: TRBV27; cdr3_aa: CASSLIAALYNEQFF
cdr3_length: 16; j_call: TRBJ2-1; v_call: TRBV18; cdr3_aa: CASSPPLRTTYNEQFF
cdr3_length: 14; j_call: TRBJ2-3; v_call: TRBV4-3; cdr3_aa: CASSQYRETDTQYF
cdr3_length: 15; j_call: TRBJ2-3; v_call: TRBV7-2; cdr3_aa: CASSLVAGGSDTQYF
cdr3_length: 15; j_call: TRBJ2-1; v_call: TRBV7-4; cdr3_aa: CASRTWDREADEQFF
cdr3_length: 14; j_call: TRBJ2-7; v_call: TRBV30; cdr3_aa: CAWSVMAGPYEQYF
cdr3_length: 17; j_call: TRBJ2-3; v_call: TRBV7-6; cdr3_aa: CASSLMVSSGFTDTQYF
cdr3_length: 16; j_call: TRBJ2-7; v_call: TRBV6-6; cdr3_aa: CASSPQGAGRSYEQYF
cdr3_length: 15; j_call: TRBJ2-2; v_call: TRBV28; cdr3_aa: CASSWWLAGVGELFF
cdr3_length: 14; j_call: TRBJ2-7; v_call: TRBV4-1; cdr3_aa: CASSPHGRDYEQYF
cdr3_length: 14; j_call: TRBJ2-2; v_call: TRBV13; cdr3_aa: CASSLPQIPGELFF
cdr3_length: 13; j_call: TRBJ2-1; v_call: TRBV4-1; cdr3_aa: CASSQSPINEQFF
cdr3_length: 14; j_call: TRBJ2-7; v_call: TRBV6-6; cdr3_aa: CASSYSSGTREQYF
cdr3_length: 17; j_call: TRBJ1-6; v_call: TRBV7-9; cdr3_aa: CASSQVTGRERGSPLHF
cdr3_length: 14; j_call: TRBJ2-7; v_call: TRBV27; cdr3_aa: CASSLLAGGYEQYF
cdr3_length: 19; j_call: TRBJ2-2; v_call: TRBV4-2; cdr3_aa: CASRPTPGLISEGTGELFF
cdr3_length: 13; j_call: TRBJ2-7; v_call: TRBV6-1; cdr3_aa: CASSPGGGREQYF
cdr3_length: 15; j_call: TRBJ2-5; v_call: TRBV2; cdr3_aa: CASSEGLADQETQYF
cdr3_length: 13; j_call: TRBJ2-3; v_call: TRBV6-5; cdr3_aa: CASSYGSTDTQYF
cdr3_length: 13; j_call: TRBJ2-3; v_call: TRBV28; cdr3_aa: CASSWQSTDTQYF
cdr3_length: 17; j_call: TRBJ2-1; v_call: TRBV28; cdr3_aa: CASSLCGGGICYNEQFF
cdr3_length: 15; j_call: TRBJ2-1; v_call: TRBV5-4; cdr3_aa: CASSLWQSSYNEQFF
cdr3_length: 15; j_call: TRBJ2-1; v_call: TRBV6-6; cdr3_aa: CASSPDRVGYNEQFF
cdr3_length: 16; j_call: TRBJ2-7; v_call: TRBV28; cdr3_aa: CASSQQRDYLDYEQYF
cdr3_length: 15; j_call: TRBJ1-3; v_call: TRBV9; cdr3_aa: CASSVGAASGNTIYF